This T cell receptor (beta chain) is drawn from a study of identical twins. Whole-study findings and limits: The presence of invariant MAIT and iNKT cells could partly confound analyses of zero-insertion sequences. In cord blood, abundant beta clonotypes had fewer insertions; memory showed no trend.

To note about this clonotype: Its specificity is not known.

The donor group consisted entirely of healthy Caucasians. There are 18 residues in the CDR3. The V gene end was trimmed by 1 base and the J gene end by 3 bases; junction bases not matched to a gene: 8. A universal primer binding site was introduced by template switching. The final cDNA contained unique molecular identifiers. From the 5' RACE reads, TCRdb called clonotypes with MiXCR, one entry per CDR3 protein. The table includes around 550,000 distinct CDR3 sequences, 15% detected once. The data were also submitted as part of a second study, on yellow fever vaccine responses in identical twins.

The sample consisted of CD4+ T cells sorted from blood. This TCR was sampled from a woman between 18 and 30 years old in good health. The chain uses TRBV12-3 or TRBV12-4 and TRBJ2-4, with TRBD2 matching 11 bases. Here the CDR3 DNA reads TGTGCCAGCAGTTTAGGGCTAGCGGGGGGTTTGGTCAAAAACATTCAGTACTTC. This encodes CASSLGLAGGLVKNIQYF.